Listed here are 18 T cell receptor beta chains from one sample, sequenced in a study of blood T cell repertoires in COVID-19. Here immunoSEQ multiplex PCR was the method, and the copy in TCRdb shows in-frame clones only, minus some. The sample has 150,000 to 200,000 clones, around four fifths seen once. Sequencing used peripheral blood. These receptors all come from a woman aged 65 to 85 who had recovered from COVID-19.

The V gene is TRBV28, the J gene TRBJ2-5, with TRBD1 matching 9 bases. Looked up from germline, CDR1 is MDHEN and CDR2 is SYDVKM. This CDR3 is built from 14 residues. Germline trimming cut 5 bases from V and 5 bases from J; bases unmatched to any gene: 6. The CDR3 DNA is TGTGCCAGCAGTCTACAGGGGGCTCGGGAGACCCAGTACTTC. Translation: CASSLQGARETQYF.

The chain uses TRBV5-6 and TRBJ2-1; maybe TRBD2 (6 bases). Germline CDR1 SGHDT, CDR2 YYEEEE. With 4 bases removed from V and 8 bases from J, the gap between germline ends came to 19 bases. The length of the CDR3 is 15 residues. CDR3 in amino acids: CASSPPARGWDEQFF. The CDR3 DNA is TGTGCCAGCAGCCCCCCGGCGCGGGGCTGGGATGAGCAGTTCTTC.

This clone appeared many times. The V and J genes are TRBV12-3 or TRBV12-4 and TRBJ1-1; TRBD1 might be the D (5 bases). Trimming removed 1 base from V and 10 bases from J, with 10 bases in between. The CDR3 totals 12 residues. Here the CDR3 reads CASSLGRGRAFF. The CDR3, as DNA: TGTGCCAGCAGTTTAGGGCGGGGGAGAGCTTTCTTT.

The chain is built from TRBV7-2 and TRBJ1-5, with D hard to call. Trimming stripped 1 base from V and 7 bases from J, with 14 bases between. CDR1 is SGHTA, CDR2 FQGNSA, per germline. The CDR3 length is 15 residues. The CDR3 protein is CASSLDPAPGQPQHF. The CDR3 nucleotides read TGTGCCAGCAGCTTAGACCCCGCCCCCGGGCAGCCCCAGCATTTT.

This clone was counted a few times. The chain is built from TRBV4-1 and TRBJ2-7; possible D gene TRBD2, 6 bases. V was cut by 2 bases and J by 11 bases, with 16 bases left in between. CDR1 is MGHRA and CDR2 is YSYEKL in the germline V gene. This CDR3 has 13 amino acids. The CDR3 here is CASSQPARDLEYF. The CDR3 bases are TGCGCCAGCAGCCAACCCGCCAGGGACTTAGAGTACTTC.

This clone was counted between two and nine times. The chain combines TRBV2 with TRBJ2-1; TRBD2 aligns across 10 bases. Germline values: CDR1 SNHLY, CDR2 FYNNEI. Germline trimming cut 4 bases from V and 8 bases from J; bases unmatched to any gene: 8. The CDR3 totals 15 residues. The CDR3 here is CASSVTSGVGDEQFF. The CDR3 DNA reads as TGTGCCAGCAGTGTTACTAGCGGGGTGGGGGATGAGCAGTTCTTC.

V usage is TRBV28 and J usage is TRBJ2-3; D is possibly TRBD2 (6 bases). The CDR3 has 15 amino acids. V lost 3 bases and J 0 bases, leaving 10 bases between the germline ends. Germline values: CDR1 MDHEN, CDR2 SYDVKM. The CDR3 sequence is CASSLGGGSTDTQYF. The CDR3 DNA reads as TGTGCCAGCAGTTTGGGGGGTGGTAGCACAGATACGCAGTATTTT.

The V and J genes are TRBV3-1 (or the pseudogene TRBV3-2) and TRBJ2-7, with no clear D. Germline V gene lookup returns CDR1 LGHDT and CDR2 YNNKEL (reference sequence). Trimming stripped 1 base from V and 4 bases from J, with 8 bases between. The CDR3 loop spans 13 amino acids. The CDR3 bases are TGTGCCAGCAGCCAAGGAGGAGCGTACGAGCAGTACTTC. Translation: CASSQGGAYEQYF.

In DNA, the CDR3 is TGCGCCAGCGCGCGGGGTGGGGCAACTAATGAAAAACTGTTTTTT. It yields the protein CASARGGATNEKLFF. V is TRBV5-1 and J is TRBJ1-4; D is unresolved. The V gene lost 7 bases and the J gene lost 0 bases, with 13 bases spanning the gap. The CDR3 is 15 residues long. Germline loops: CDR1 SGHRS, CDR2 YFSETQ.

In this sample, this clone turned up a few times. CDR3: CSVPSRGNPWMGGYTF. CDR3 nucleotides: TGCAGCGTTCCGTCCCGGGGTAACCCGTGGATGGGTGGCTACACCTTC. This rearrangement joins TRBV29-1 to TRBJ1-2, with no clear D. The CDR3 totals 16 residues. V lost 5 bases, J lost 7 bases, and 26 bases lay in between. CDR1 SQVTM and CDR2 ANQGSEA come from the germline V gene.

As DNA, the CDR3 is TGTGCCAGCTCACCACGGGGACAGGGCGTCTCTGGGGCCAACGTCCTGACTTTC. It is translated as CASSPRGQGVSGANVLTF. The chain couples TRBV18 to TRBJ2-6; 9 nucleotides align to TRBD1. The CDR3 loop spans 18 amino acids. Germline values: CDR1 KGHSH, CDR2 LQKENI. V shed 1 base and J 0 bases; nucleotides not matched to a gene: 4.

CDR3 bases: TGCGCCAGCAGCCACATGGCGGGAGGCCCCTACGAGCAGTACTTC. Its translation is CASSHMAGGPYEQYF. The chain employs TRBV4-1 and TRBJ2-7; 8 nucleotides align to TRBD2. This CDR3 is built from 15 residues. Unmatched junction bases numbered 6, after V lost 3 bases and J lost 2 bases. Germline loops: CDR1 MGHRA, CDR2 YSYEKL.

The gene calls are TRBV30 and TRBJ2-7; 9 bases agree with TRBD2. The CDR3 runs 15 residues. V lost 2 bases and J lost 3; bases outside the gene matches: 8. CDR1 is GTSNPN, CDR2 SVGIG, per germline (reference sequence). The CDR3 bases are TGTGCCTGGAGTTGGGGGGGTAGCGGGAGCTACGAGCAGTACTTC. Translating it yields CAWSWGGSGSYEQYF.

The CDR3 region has the DNA TGTGCCAGCAGCCAGGACAGGTACGGGGCCAACGTCCTGACTTTC. Its translation is CASSQDRYGANVLTF. The chain employs TRBV3-1 (or the pseudogene TRBV3-2) and TRBJ2-6; 7 bases map to TRBD1. With V trimmed by 3 bases and J by 4 bases, 3 bases remained unmatched. CDR3 length equals 15 residues. Germline assignment: CDR1 LGHDT and CDR2 YNNKEL (reference sequence).

The chain is built from TRBV4-3 and TRBJ2-2, with TRBD2 matching over 7 bases. The CDR3 runs 16 residues. V gave up 1 base and J gave up 0 bases; unmatched junction bases: 2. In germline, CDR1 is LGHNA, CDR2 YSLEER. The CDR3 region is CASSQASGANTGELFF. In DNA form, the CDR3 reads TGCGCCAGCAGCCAAGCTAGCGGAGCGAACACCGGGGAGCTGTTTTTT.

The chain is built from TRBV15 and TRBJ2-1, with 9 bases that match TRBD2. CDR1 LNHNV and CDR2 YYDKDF come from the germline V gene (reference sequence). Trimming took 2 bases from V and 5 from J; bases not matched to a gene: 1. CDR3 size: 14 residues. This CDR3 is CATSRPSGNNEQFF. The CDR3 nucleotides are TGTGCCACCAGCAGACCTAGCGGGAACAATGAGCAGTTCTTC.

The chain has TRBV30 and TRBJ2-5; D gene uncertain. V shed 3 bases and J shed 10 bases, with 15 bases lying between them. CDR3 length equals 12 residues. Germline lookup yields CDR1 GTSNPN and CDR2 SVGIG (reference sequence). As DNA, the CDR3 is TGTGCCTGGAGCGCGAAGTTGGTTGGCCAGTACTTC. Amino acid sequence: CAWSAKLVGQYF.

This clone was seen once. The CDR3 DNA reads TGTGCCAGCAGCTTAGAATGGGGCCGCCCCTACGAGCAGTACTTC. The encoded protein is CASSLEWGRPYEQYF. V gene TRBV7-3 combines with J gene TRBJ2-7, with D tentatively TRBD1 (5 bases). Trimming removed 2 bases at V and 2 bases at J, with 13 bases between. CDR1 and CDR2 (germline): SGHTA, FQGTGA. The CDR3 runs to 15 residues.